Below are 15 T cell receptor beta chains sequenced from a single sample in a study of blood T cell repertoires in COVID-19. Generated by immunoSEQ multiplex PCR, the TCRdb table keeps only in-frame clones and is missing some. The data hold around 200,000 clones, with approximately 87% observed a single time. Material: peripheral blood. Every receptor here comes from a woman younger than 30 who had recovered from COVID-19.

The CDR3 protein is CASSSQGAVWEQFF. DNA for the CDR3: TGTGCCAGCAGCAGCCAGGGGGCGGTTTGGGAGCAGTTCTTC. The chain employs TRBV3-1 (or the pseudogene TRBV3-2) and TRBJ2-1; 8 nucleotides match TRBD1. Trimming at V came to 5 bases and at J to 10 bases, leaving 10 bases not matched to a gene. The CDR3 consists of 14 residues. Germline loops: CDR1 LGHDT, CDR2 YNNKEL (reference sequence).

The rearrangement joins TRBV7-2 to TRBJ1-4, with 9 bases fitting TRBD1. The CDR3 extends over 14 amino acids. The V gene's germline CDR1 is SGHTA and CDR2 FQGNSA. V trimming: 5 bases; J trimming: 8 bases; junction bases outside the gene matches: 6. The CDR3 protein is CASSKDRGREKLFF. For the CDR3, the DNA is TGTGCCAGCAGCAAGGACAGGGGCCGGGAAAAACTGTTTTTT. Supplemented by reference TRBV7-2 and TRBJ1-4, the full variable domain reads GAGVSQSPSNKVTEKGKDVELRCDPISGHTALYWYRQSLGQGLEFLIYFQGNSAPDKSGLPSDRFSAERTGGSVSTLTIQRTQQEDSAVYLCASSKDRGREKLFFGSGTQLSVL.

The rearrangement links TRBV20-1 to TRBJ1-2; 8 positions match TRBD1. The CDR3 is made up of 16 amino acids. Germline CDR1 and CDR2: DFQATT and SNEGSKA (reference sequence). The J segment lost 2 bases and the V segment lost 3 bases, leaving 11 bases of the junction unmatched. The DNA for the CDR3 is TGCAGTGCTAGTCCTTCCGGGGACAGGCAGAACTATGGCTACACCTTC. Translation gives CSASPSGDRQNYGYTF.

This clone has a handful of counts. The CDR3 DNA sequence: TGTGCCACCAGGTCAAGACAGGGCCATCAGCCCCAGCATTTT. Amino acids: CATRSRQGHQPQHF. This chain uses TRBV15 with TRBJ1-5, with 7 positions matching TRBD1. The CDR3 is made up of 14 amino acids. The V gene end was trimmed by 6 bases and the J gene end by 5 bases; junction bases not matched to a gene: 7. CDR1 LNHNV and CDR2 YYDKDF come from the germline V gene (reference sequence). The whole variable domain, remainder taken from reference TRBV15 and TRBJ1-5, is DAMVIQNPRYQVTQFGKPVTLSCSQTLNHNVMYWYQQKSSQAPKLLFHYYDKDFNNEADTPDNFQSRRPNTSFCFLDIRSPGLGDTAMYLCATRSRQGHQPQHFGDGTRLSIL.

The J gene is TRBJ2-1, the V gene TRBV6-2 or TRBV6-3; 8 positions agree with TRBD2. This CDR3 contains 15 residues. Looked up from germline, CDR1 is MNHEY and CDR2 is SVGEGT. V was pared by 2 bases and J by 6 bases, with 6 bases of the junction left unmatched. The CDR3 DNA reads TGTGCCAGCAGTTACCTCGGGAGGGTATCCAATGAGCAGTTCTTC. It yields the protein CASSYLGRVSNEQFF.

Remarks on this clone: Other DNA sequences within the sample encode an identical CDR3. The genes are TRBV5-1 and TRBJ2-7, with 12 nucleotides matching TRBD1. Trimming at V came to 3 bases and at J to 6 bases, leaving 4 bases not matched to a gene. This CDR3 is built from 14 residues. Germline V gene lookup returns CDR1 SGHRS and CDR2 YFSETQ. CDR3 residues: CASSSGTGGGEQYF. As DNA, the CDR3 is TGCGCCAGCAGCTCCGGGACAGGGGGCGGCGAGCAGTACTTC. The entire variable domain, with the rest obtained from reference TRBV5-1 and TRBJ2-7, is as follows: KAGVTQTPRYLIKTRGQQVTLSCSPISGHRSVSWYQQTPGQGLQFLFEYFSETQRNKGNFPGRFSGRQFSNSRSEMNVSTLELGDSALYLCASSSGTGGGEQYFGPGTRLTVT.

The chain is built from TRBV30 and TRBJ1-5; D is undetermined. The CDR3 length is 12 residues. CDR1 GTSNPN and CDR2 SVGIG come from the germline V gene (reference sequence). Trimming stripped 3 bases from V and 7 bases from J, with 10 bases between. CDR3 sequence reads: CAWSQTTQPQHF. In DNA, the CDR3 is TGTGCCTGGAGCCAAACTACCCAGCCCCAGCATTTT.

The chain employs TRBV6-1 and TRBJ2-7; D remains ambiguous. V lost 1 base and J lost 3, with 7 bases in between. This CDR3 spans 13 amino acids. Germline lookup yields CDR1 MNHNS and CDR2 SASEGT. This chain's CDR3 is CASSEDLGYEQYV. The DNA of the CDR3 is TGTGCCAGCAGTGAAGATCTAGGCTACGAGCAGTACGTC.

The chain has TRBV7-2 and TRBJ1-6; unclear D gene. Germline assignment: CDR1 SGHTA and CDR2 FQGNSA. This CDR3 spans 16 amino acids. The V end lost 8 bases, the J end lost 0 bases, and 14 bases lay between the germline ends. Here the CDR3 reads CASAGPGGSYNSPLHF. Here the CDR3 DNA reads TGTGCCAGCGCCGGGCCTGGAGGCTCCTATAATTCACCCCTCCACTTT.

V is TRBV5-1 and J is TRBJ1-2; D may be TRBD1 (5 bases). V was trimmed by 0 bases and J by 6 bases, leaving 12 bases between them. This CDR3 has 14 residues. The germline CDR1 and CDR2 sequences are SGHRS and YFSETQ. CDR3: CASSLGILGDGYTF. Here the CDR3 DNA reads TGCGCCAGCAGCTTGGGCATCTTAGGGGATGGCTACACCTTC. Looking up the rest from reference TRBV5-1 and TRBJ1-2 gives the full variable domain: KAGVTQTPRYLIKTRGQQVTLSCSPISGHRSVSWYQQTPGQGLQFLFEYFSETQRNKGNFPGRFSGRQFSNSRSEMNVSTLELGDSALYLCASSLGILGDGYTFGSGTRLTVV.

V usage is TRBV2 and J usage is TRBJ2-7; 7 nucleotides line up with TRBD1. The germline V gene has CDR1 SNHLY and CDR2 FYNNEI. The CDR3 is 12 amino acids. Trimming cost V 2 bases and J 5 bases; bases outside gene matches: 0. The CDR3 here is CASSETGDEQYV. The CDR3 nucleotides are TGTGCCAGCAGTGAAACAGGGGACGAGCAGTACGTC.

The chain has TRBV6-4 and TRBJ2-1; 9 nucleotides match TRBD1. The CDR3 runs 14 residues. Looked up from germline, CDR1 is MRHNA and CDR2 is SNTAGT. V lost 3 bases, J lost 7 bases, and 4 bases stayed unmatched. This CDR3 is CASSEQGAQNEQFF. CDR3 in DNA: TGTGCCAGCAGTGAACAGGGGGCGCAAAATGAGCAGTTCTTC.

The chain recombines TRBV18 with TRBJ2-7; 8 nucleotides match TRBD1. The germline V gene encodes CDR1 KGHSH and CDR2 LQKENI. Losses at the gene ends were 1 base for V and 4 bases for J; bases not matched to a gene: 6. This CDR3 comprises 15 residues. CDR3 in DNA: TGTGCCAGCTCACCACGACAGGGGAAAACGTACGAGCAGTACTTC. It is translated as CASSPRQGKTYEQYF.

This chain uses TRBV2 with TRBJ1-2; 10 bases agree with TRBD1. The CDR3 length is 15 residues. J lost 3 bases, V lost 8 bases, and 9 bases had no gene match. Germline assignment: CDR1 SNHLY and CDR2 FYNNEI. As DNA, the CDR3 is TGTGCCAGCCTCTCTGGACAGGGGGTCCACTATGGCTACACCTTC. It codes for CASLSGQGVHYGYTF. Variable domain in full (rest from reference TRBV2 and TRBJ1-2): EPEVTQTPSHQVTQMGQEVILRCVPISNHLYFYWYRQILGQKVEFLVSFYNNEISEKSEIFDDQFSVERPDGSNFTLKIRSTKLEDSAMYFCASLSGQGVHYGYTFGSGTRLTVV.

For this clone: The same CDR3 arises from other DNA sequences in this sample as well. V is TRBV11-2 and J is TRBJ1-1; D unresolved. The V end was cut by 1 base, the J end by 3 bases, with 6 bases between. The CDR3 loop spans 13 amino acids. Germline CDR1 reads SGHAT; CDR2 reads FQNNGV. As DNA, the CDR3 is TGTGCCAGCAGCTTAGGCTCGGACACTGAAGCTTTCTTT. It yields the protein CASSLGSDTEAFF.